These 23 T cell receptor beta chains came from one sample sequenced in a study of cytomegalovirus exposure and HLA in healthy donors. The PCR made use of 60 Vbeta and 13 Jbeta primers. Some clones are missing from TCRdb's copy, which holds only in-frame ones; the method was immunoSEQ multiplex PCR. The repertoire consists of some 130,000 clones, with about 63% occurring once and the leading ten covering 1.6%. Input material: PBMCs. The source of these receptors is a man younger than 40 in good health and CMV-seropositive.

The CDR3, as DNA: TGCGCCAGCAGCCAAGGACTAGCGGGAACGGACAATGAGCAGTTCTTC. Translated, it gives CASSQGLAGTDNEQFF. The chain employs TRBV4-1 and TRBJ2-1, with 11 bases lining up with TRBD2. CDR3 size: 16 residues. The J segment lost 5 bases and the V segment lost 1 base, leaving 4 bases of the junction unmatched. CDR1 and CDR2 from the germline V gene are MGHRA and YSYEKL.

The CDR3 nucleotides read TGCGCCAGCAGCTTTACACCAAGCGCAGATACGCAGTATTTT. It codes for CASSFTPSADTQYF. The V gene is TRBV5-1, the J gene TRBJ2-3; D ambiguous. V lost 2 bases, J lost 4 bases, and 11 bases lay in between. Germline V gene data show CDR1 as SGHRS and CDR2 as YFSETQ. CDR3 length: 14 residues.

CDR3 sequence: CASSPGGERTYEQYF. The DNA of the CDR3 is TGTGCCAGCAGTCCGGGGGGGGAGCGAACCTACGAGCAGTACTTC. V gene TRBV25-1 combines with J gene TRBJ2-7, with TRBD2 matching 8 bases. V dropped 5 bases and J dropped 2; count of bases not matched to a gene: 8. Looked up from germline, CDR1 is MGHDK and CDR2 is SYGVNS. The CDR3 covers 15 residues.

The gene calls are TRBV29-1 and TRBJ2-1, with TRBD1 identical over 11 bases. Germline CDR1 SQVTM, CDR2 ANQGSEA. The CDR3 is made up of 15 amino acids. Losses at the gene ends were 3 bases for V and 4 bases for J; bases not matched to a gene: 5. CDR3 nucleotide sequence: TGCAGCGTTGATACCGGGACAGGGGGGTACAATGAGCAGTTCTTC. Amino acid sequence: CSVDTGTGGYNEQFF.

The chain joins TRBV6-1 to TRBJ2-5; 8 bases line up with TRBD2. The CDR3 has 16 residues. Looked up from germline, CDR1 is MNHNS and CDR2 is SASEGT. V lost 0 bases, J lost 4 bases, and 7 bases stayed unmatched. CDR3 nucleotides: TGTGCCAGCAGTGAAGCGCTTCGGCTAGCGGGAGAGACCCAGTACTTC. It encodes CASSEALRLAGETQYF.

This clone was detected once. Because the CDR3 is missing its conserved closing phenylalanine or tryptophan, this is likely a read error. The chain couples TRBV7-3 to TRBJ2-7; D possibly corresponds to TRBD2 (6 bases). This CDR3 has 15 residues. The germline gives CDR1 SGHTA, CDR2 FQGTGA. Trimming took 3 bases from V and 4 from J, leaving 16 bases between them. DNA of the CDR3: TGTGCCAGCAGCTTTGGCCACGGGAGTGGGTACGAGCAGTACCTC. Translated: CASSFGHGSGYEQYL.

The chain has TRBV25-1 and TRBJ2-1; D is possibly TRBD1 (6 bases). Per germline, CDR1 MGHDK and CDR2 SYGVNS. V was cut by 6 bases and J by 7 bases, with 16 bases left in between. This CDR3 has 14 residues. The DNA for the CDR3 is TGTGCCAGCAGCCATTGGGGGCTGTATAATGAGCAGTTCTTC. Translation gives CASSHWGLYNEQFF. Together with reference TRBV25-1 and TRBJ2-1, the CDR3 gives the full variable domain: EADIYQTPRYLVIGTGKKITLECSQTMGHDKMYWYQQDPGMELHLIHYSYGVNSTEKGDLSSESTVSRIRTEHFPLTLESARPSHTSQYLCASSHWGLYNEQFFGPGTRLTVL.

This clone was observed once. The chain carries TRBV19 and TRBJ2-1, with 7 bases aligning to TRBD2. This CDR3 comprises 16 residues. From germline, CDR1 is LNHDA and CDR2 SQIVND (reference sequence). Trimming removed 4 bases from V and 3 bases from J; junction bases left unmatched: 9. The CDR3 is CASSRLLAANYNEQFF. DNA of the CDR3: TGTGCCAGTAGTAGACTCCTAGCGGCCAACTACAATGAGCAGTTCTTC.

This clone was detected only a few times. The V and J genes are TRBV5-1 and TRBJ2-2, with 7 bases identical to TRBD1. This CDR3 has 15 residues. The trim removed 0 bases at V and 5 bases at J, leaving 4 bases unmatched. Germline values: CDR1 SGHRS, CDR2 YFSETQ. Here the CDR3 reads CASSLGGQYTGELFF. In DNA, the CDR3 is TGCGCCAGCAGCTTGGGGGGACAGTATACCGGGGAGCTGTTTTTT.

V is TRBV5-1 and J is TRBJ2-7; the match to TRBD1 covers 8 bases. Germline V CDR1 and CDR2: SGHRS, YFSETQ. This CDR3 region has 15 residues. Trimming took 4 bases from V and 3 from J; bases not matched to a gene: 9. CDR3 protein: CASSATRGRLYEQYF. The DNA of the CDR3 is TGCGCCAGCAGCGCAACCAGGGGGCGCCTCTACGAGCAGTACTTC.

This clone has a handful of counts. The V gene is TRBV7-9, the J gene TRBJ2-5; D is undetermined. Germline CDR1 and CDR2: SEHNR and FQNEAQ (reference sequence). This CDR3 has 12 amino acids. V gave up 5 bases and J gave up 1 base, with 5 bases separating them. The chain's CDR3 is CASSEAQETQYF. CDR3 DNA sequence: TGTGCCAGCAGCGAGGCCCAAGAGACCCAGTACTTC.

The chain carries TRBV18 and TRBJ2-3; 11 bases are a match to TRBD1. The trim removed 8 bases at V and 2 bases at J, leaving 3 bases unmatched. CDR3 length equals 14 residues. The germline V gene has CDR1 KGHSH and CDR2 LQKENI. The CDR3, as DNA: TGTGCCAGCAACGGACAGGGGGCCACAGATACGCAGTATTTT. Its protein product is CASNGQGATDTQYF.

This clone was picked up many times. The chain links TRBV29-1 to TRBJ2-5; the match to TRBD1 covers 8 bases. The CDR3 covers 13 residues. V shed 4 bases and J 3 bases; nucleotides not matched to a gene: 4. Germline V CDR1 and CDR2: SQVTM, ANQGSEA. In DNA form, the CDR3 reads TGCAGCGTTGCTCCAGGGGGCGAAGAGACCCAGTACTTC. It yields the protein CSVAPGGEETQYF.

This chain uses TRBV9 with TRBJ2-3; no clear D. The CDR3 spans 13 residues. Trimming cost V 2 bases and J 6 bases, with 10 bases left between them. From germline, CDR1 is SGDLS and CDR2 YYNGEE. The CDR3 region is CASSVAALDTQYF. For the CDR3, the DNA is TGTGCCAGCAGCGTTGCAGCGTTGGATACGCAGTATTTT. Based on the CDR3 plus reference TRBV9 and TRBJ2-3, the full variable domain is DSGVTQTPKHLITATGQRVTLRCSPRSGDLSVYWYQQSLDQGLQFLIQYYNGEERAKGNILERFSAQQFPDLHSELNLSSLELGDSALYFCASSVAALDTQYFGPGTRLTVL.

The chain is built from TRBV27 and TRBJ2-7; no reliable D call. CDR3 length: 15 residues. Trimming shortened V by 2 bases and J by 2 bases, and 13 bases separated the two germline ends. CDR1 is MNHEY and CDR2 is SMNVEV in the germline V gene (reference sequence). CDR3 coding DNA: TGTGCCAGCAGTTTAGGTACTGGTAAGCCCTACGAGCAGTACTTC. This encodes CASSLGTGKPYEQYF.

The V and J genes are TRBV29-1 and TRBJ2-3; 7 nucleotides align to TRBD2. Germline values: CDR1 SQVTM, CDR2 ANQGSEA. The V gene end was trimmed by 4 bases and the J gene end by 4 bases; junction bases not matched to a gene: 8. The CDR3 consists of 14 residues. CDR3 bases: TGCAGCGTTGTGGGGGAGGGCCGGTCAGATACGCAGTATTTT. As protein: CSVVGEGRSDTQYF.

CDR3 in amino acids: CASSPAGGLSGYTF. The CDR3 coding sequence is TGCGCCAGCAGCCCCGCCGGCGGTCTTAGCGGCTACACCTTC. V gene TRBV4-3 combines with J gene TRBJ1-2, with D unclear. Germline V gene sequence: CDR1 LGHNA, CDR2 YSLEER. V lost 4 bases to trimming and J lost 8 bases, with 17 bases between them. The CDR3 has 14 amino acids.

This clone came up a few times. The rearrangement links TRBV27 to TRBJ2-5, with 15 positions matching TRBD2. The CDR3 has 18 amino acids. Trimming at V came to 5 bases and at J to 6 bases, leaving 13 bases not matched to a gene. The germline V gene encodes CDR1 MNHEY and CDR2 SMNVEV (reference sequence). CDR3 DNA sequence: TGTGCCAGCAGTGGCCGGACTAGCGGGAGGGCCGGGCTTAAGACCCAGTACTTC. Translating gives CASSGRTSGRAGLKTQYF.

The V and J genes are TRBV7-9 and TRBJ1-4; 7 bases match TRBD1. The germline V gene encodes CDR1 SEHNR and CDR2 FQNEAQ (reference sequence). V lost 3 bases to trimming and J lost 7 bases; unmatched junction nucleotides: 8. The CDR3 loop spans 15 amino acids. For the CDR3, the DNA is TGTGCCAGCAGCTTCCAGGGGGTATTAGGTGAAAAACTGTTTTTT. Translating gives CASSFQGVLGEKLFF.

This clone was picked up one time. This chain joins TRBV28 and TRBJ2-7; 7 bases align to TRBD2. V lost 2 bases and J lost 4; bases outside the gene matches: 5. The CDR3 runs to 14 residues. CDR1 and CDR2 from the germline V gene are MDHEN and SYDVKM. CDR3 DNA sequence: TGTGCCAGCAGTTTAGGAGGACTAGGGTACGAGCAGTACTTC. It codes for CASSLGGLGYEQYF.

The V call is TRBV4-2, the J call TRBJ2-1, with 9 bases identical to TRBD2. In germline, CDR1 is LGHNA, CDR2 YNFKEQ. The CDR3 consists of 16 residues. Unmatched junction bases numbered 2, after V lost 2 bases and J lost 0 bases. CDR3 residues: CASSQTAGGSYNEQFF. For the CDR3, the DNA is TGTGCCAGCAGCCAAACAGCGGGAGGCTCCTACAATGAGCAGTTCTTC.

The chain uses TRBV6-5 and TRBJ1-4; D gene unclear. Germline CDR1 and CDR2: MNHEY and SVGAGI. Deletions cut 8 bases from V and 10 bases from J, with 14 bases between. CDR3 size: 12 residues. The CDR3, as DNA: TGTGCCAGCCGGAAAAACGAGGGAAAACTGTTTTTT. Protein: CASRKNEGKLFF.

The chain uses TRBV2 and TRBJ2-5; D gene uncertain. Germline V gives CDR1 SNHLY, CDR2 FYNNEI. The CDR3 loop spans 14 amino acids. V was shortened by 2 bases and J by 5 bases, with 12 bases between the two germline ends. CDR3 loop: CASSERLIGETQYF. CDR3 DNA: TGTGCCAGCAGTGAAAGACTTATTGGGGAGACCCAGTACTTC.